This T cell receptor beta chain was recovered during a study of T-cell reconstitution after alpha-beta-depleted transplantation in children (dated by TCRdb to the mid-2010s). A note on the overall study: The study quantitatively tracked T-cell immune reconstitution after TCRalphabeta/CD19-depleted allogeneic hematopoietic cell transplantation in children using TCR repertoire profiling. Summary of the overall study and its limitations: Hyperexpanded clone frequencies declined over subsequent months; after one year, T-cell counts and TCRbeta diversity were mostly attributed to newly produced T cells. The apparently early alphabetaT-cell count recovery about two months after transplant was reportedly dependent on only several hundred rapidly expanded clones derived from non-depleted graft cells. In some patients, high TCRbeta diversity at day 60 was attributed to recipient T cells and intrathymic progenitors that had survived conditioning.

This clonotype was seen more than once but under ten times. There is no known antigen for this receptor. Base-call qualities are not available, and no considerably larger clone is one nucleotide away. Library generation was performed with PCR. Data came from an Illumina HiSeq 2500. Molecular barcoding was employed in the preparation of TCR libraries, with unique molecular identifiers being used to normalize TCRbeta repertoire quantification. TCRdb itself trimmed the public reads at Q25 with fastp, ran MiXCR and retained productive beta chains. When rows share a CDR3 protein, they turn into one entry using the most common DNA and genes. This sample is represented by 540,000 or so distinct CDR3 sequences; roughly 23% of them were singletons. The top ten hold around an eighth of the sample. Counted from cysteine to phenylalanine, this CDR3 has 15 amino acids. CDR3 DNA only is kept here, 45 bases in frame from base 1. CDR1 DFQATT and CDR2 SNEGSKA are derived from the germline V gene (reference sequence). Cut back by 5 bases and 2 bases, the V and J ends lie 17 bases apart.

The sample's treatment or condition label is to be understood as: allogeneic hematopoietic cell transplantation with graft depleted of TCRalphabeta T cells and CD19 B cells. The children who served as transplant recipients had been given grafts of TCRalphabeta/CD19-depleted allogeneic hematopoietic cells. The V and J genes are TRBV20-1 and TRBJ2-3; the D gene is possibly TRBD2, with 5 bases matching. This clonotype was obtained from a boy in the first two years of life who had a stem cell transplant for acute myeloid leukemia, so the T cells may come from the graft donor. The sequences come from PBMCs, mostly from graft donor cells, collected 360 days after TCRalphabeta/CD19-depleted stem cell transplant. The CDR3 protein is CSAARLPDYTDTQYF. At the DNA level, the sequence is TGCAGTGCTGCTAGGCTCCCTGACTACACAGATACGCAGTATTTT.